The subject of this entry is one T cell receptor beta chain. This entry is derived from a study of blood T cells in healthy people across ages. Together with a sample-barcoded 5' primer, a J-beta primer mix was included in a second PCR lasting about 7 to 11 cycles. TCRdb called the 5' RACE reads again in MiXCR, with one record for every CDR3 protein. This repertoire shows some 550,000 distinct CDR3 sequences, around half found once; its top ten account for approximately 23%. CDR1 and CDR2 (germline): SGHTA, FQGNSA. V lost 4 bases and J lost 10; bases outside the gene matches: 16. The CDR3 length is 16 residues.

This clonotype originated in a man older than 75 in good health. The J gene is TRBJ2-1, the V gene TRBV7-2; 7 positions agree with TRBD2. Material for sequencing was blood. For the CDR3, the DNA is TGTGCCAGCAGCTCCCAGCCACTAGCGACCAGAACGGAGCAGTTCTTC. Protein sequence: CASSSQPLATRTEQFF.